This TCR beta chain comes out of a study of T cells in tumors after PD-1 blockade. Study context: Either cemiplimab 350 mg every 2 weeks or pembrolizumab 200 mg every 3 weeks was given. Peripheral blood samples averaged around 38,000 unique clonotypes and roughly 110,000 templates.

Germline V gene lookup returns CDR1 SGHKS and CDR2 YYEKEE (reference sequence). There are 15 residues in the CDR3. Trimming cost V 1 base and J 7 bases, with 12 bases left between them. Sequenced by immunoSEQ multiplex PCR; TCRdb stores in-frame clones only, minus some. The sample includes 55,000 to 65,000 clones, about four fifths of them seen just once. The material sequenced was PBMCs, taken before anti-PD-1 treatment. The source of this sequence is a human donor with basal cell carcinoma. The J gene is TRBJ1-6, the V gene TRBV5-5; D uncertain. The CDR3 sequence is CASSLFVERNSPLHF. CDR3 nucleotide sequence: TGTGCCAGCAGCTTGTTTGTGGAGAGGAATTCACCCCTCCACTTT.